The 8 T cell receptor beta chains below all came from one sample that was sequenced in a study of regulatory T cells in long-lasting Graves disease. Time point reported: newly diagnosed GD, antithyroid drugs for less than 3 months. PBMC-derived RNA was used for the TCR library. Researchers made TCR beta libraries by using iRepertoire HTBI primers and running Arm-PCR on CDR3 regions. One entry per CDR3 protein results from TCRdb running MiXCR on the multiplex PCR reads. Here the sample spans approximately 300,000 distinct CDR3 sequences, 15% to 20% being singletons. The material sequenced was peripheral blood mononuclear cells (PBMCs), taken at new diagnosis, from a patient treated with antithyroid drugs. The receptors stem from a female donor with Graves disease.

This clonotype was observed at least ten times. The rearrangement joins TRBV6-5 to TRBJ1-1; 9 bases match TRBD1. The trim removed 0 bases at V and 1 base at J, leaving 9 bases unmatched. Germline CDR1 reads MNHEY; CDR2 reads SVGAGI. The CDR3 length is 18 residues. CDR3 sequence reads: CASSYSKGTGFRNTEAFF. CDR3 bases: TGTGCCAGCAGTTACTCGAAGGGGACAGGGTTCAGGAACACTGAAGCTTTCTTT.

In its sample, this clonotype was seen many times. The CDR3 DNA sequence: TGTGCCAGCAGCCGAGAAGGGGGGGCTAAGGAGCAGTTCTTC. This translates into CASSREGGAKEQFF. The V gene is TRBV3-1, the J gene TRBJ2-1, with D possibly matching TRBD2 (7 bases). Germline CDR1 reads LGHDT; CDR2 reads YNNKEL (reference sequence). V was shortened by 4 bases and J by 10 bases, with 17 bases between the two germline ends. The length of the CDR3 is 14 residues.

This clonotype came up many times. This rearrangement joins TRBV6-2 or TRBV6-3 to TRBJ2-7; possibly TRBD2 for D (6 bases). The CDR3 has 14 residues. Germline V lookup: CDR1 MNHEY, CDR2 SVGEGT. V dropped 5 bases and J dropped 0 bases, with 11 bases sitting between them. CDR3 amino acids: CASSSRDFSYEQYF. Written as DNA, the CDR3 is TGTGCCAGCAGTAGCCGGGACTTCTCCTACGAGCAGTACTTC.

This clonotype was picked up many times. The chain uses TRBV3-1 and TRBJ1-6; 9 nucleotides match TRBD1. V was clipped by 5 bases and J by 10 bases; unmatched bases: 12. Germline V lookup: CDR1 LGHDT, CDR2 YNNKEL (reference sequence). The CDR3 loop spans 16 amino acids. The DNA for the CDR3 is TGTGCCAGCAGCACGACCCCCGGGACAGGGTCCTCACCCCTCCACTTT. Translating it yields CASSTTPGTGSSPLHF. Complete variable domain (other parts from reference TRBV3-1 and TRBJ1-6): DTAVSQTPKYLVTQMGNDKSIKCEQNLGHDTMYWYKQDSKKFLKIMFSYNNKELIINETVPNRFSPKSPDKAHLNLHINSLELGDSAVYFCASSTTPGTGSSPLHFGNGTRLTVT.

This clonotype occurred many times. CDR3: CASRDSQNTGELFF. The DNA for the CDR3 is TGTGCCAGCAGGGACAGCCAAAACACCGGGGAGCTGTTTTTT. V gene TRBV27 combines with J gene TRBJ2-2, with D possibly being TRBD1 (6 bases). CDR3 length equals 14 residues. The germline V gene encodes CDR1 MNHEY and CDR2 SMNVEV (reference sequence). Trimming removed 6 bases at V and 2 bases at J, with 10 bases between.

CDR3 sequence (DNA): TGTGCCAGCAGCCCCGGGACAGGGTATACGAGCTATGGCTACACCTTC. Translating gives CASSPGTGYTSYGYTF. This chain links TRBV5-6 with TRBJ1-2; TRBD1 matches at 9 bases. Germline CDR1 is SGHDT and CDR2 is YYEEEE. CDR3 size: 16 residues. Trimming took 4 bases from V and 4 from J; bases not matched to a gene: 11.

This chain links TRBV20-1 with TRBJ2-3; 11 bases are shared with TRBD1. CDR1 is DFQATT, CDR2 SNEGSKA, per germline (reference sequence). The V gene end was trimmed by 5 bases and the J gene end by 2 bases; junction bases not matched to a gene: 12. The length of the CDR3 is 17 residues. CDR3 region: CSAGSPPDRGLTDTQYF. The CDR3 DNA sequence: TGCAGTGCTGGCAGCCCACCGGACAGGGGGCTCACAGATACGCAGTATTTT.

This clonotype was recorded many times. This rearrangement joins TRBV12-3 or TRBV12-4 to TRBJ2-7; D remains ambiguous. The CDR3 totals 12 residues. V was pared by 6 bases and J by 3 bases, with 9 bases between. CDR3 loop: CASSPVVYEQYF. The CDR3 DNA sequence: TGTGCCAGCAGCCCCGTGGTCTACGAGCAGTACTTC.